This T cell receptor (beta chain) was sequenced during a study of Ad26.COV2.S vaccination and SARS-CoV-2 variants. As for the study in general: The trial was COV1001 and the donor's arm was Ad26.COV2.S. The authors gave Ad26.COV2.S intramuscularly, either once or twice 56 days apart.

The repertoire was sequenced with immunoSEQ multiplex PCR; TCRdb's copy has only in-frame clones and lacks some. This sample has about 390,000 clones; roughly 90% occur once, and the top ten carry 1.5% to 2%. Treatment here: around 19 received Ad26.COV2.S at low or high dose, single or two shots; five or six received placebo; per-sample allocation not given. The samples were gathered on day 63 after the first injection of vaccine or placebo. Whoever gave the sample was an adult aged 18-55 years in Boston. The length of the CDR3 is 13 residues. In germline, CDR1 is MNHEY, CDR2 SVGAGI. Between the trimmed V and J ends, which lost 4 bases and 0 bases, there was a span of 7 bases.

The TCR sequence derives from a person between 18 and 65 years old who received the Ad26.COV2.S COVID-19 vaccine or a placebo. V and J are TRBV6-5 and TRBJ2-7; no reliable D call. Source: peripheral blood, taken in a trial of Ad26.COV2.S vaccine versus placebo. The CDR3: CASSWENSYEQYF. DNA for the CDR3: TGTGCCAGCAGTTGGGAAAACTCCTACGAGCAGTACTTC.